This entry is about one T cell receptor beta chain. Its specificity is unknown. Trimming removed 0 bases at V and 5 bases at J, with 9 bases between. This CDR3 is built from 13 residues. CDR1 and CDR2 (germline): SGHRS, YFSETQ. PCR primers comprised 60 Vbeta and 13 Jbeta primers. The method was immunoSEQ multiplex PCR; TCRdb's version includes in-frame clones alone and lacks a portion of them. The sample lists 150,000 to 200,000 clones, roughly four fifths occurring once. The data derive from a study of cytomegalovirus exposure and HLA in healthy donors. Study observations and caveats: Highly shared variants forming one cluster were likely a sequencing artifact. Later work found most CMV-associated TCR beta chains apparently HLA-restricted. TCR beta V segments were, for the most part, productive about 87% or about 30% of the time in an earlier analysis.

J is TRBJ2-7 and V is TRBV5-1; D unresolved. The sample comprised PBMCs. This TCR was sampled from a woman aged 25-40 years in good health and CMV-seronegative. CDR3 amino acids: CASSLDSGHEQYF. CDR3 in DNA: TGCGCCAGCAGCTTGGATTCTGGGCACGAGCAGTACTTC.